This T cell receptor beta chain was recovered during a study of blood T cell repertoires in COVID-19. Under the authors' procedure: Researchers report that nucleated cell counts were estimated from reference gene primer amplification. Libraries were prepared by immunoSEQ multiplex PCR; TCRdb keeps only in-frame clonotypes and omits some of them. The D gene and trimming were derived from the DNA, and the V and J assignments and clone size from that table. This table has approximately 470,000 clones, around 90% appearing once. With 2 bases clipped from V and 0 bases from J, the junction kept 9 bases outside the gene matches. Germline CDR1 and CDR2: SGHRS and YFSETQ. The CDR3 is made up of 18 amino acids.

The source is a woman aged 18-29 years who had recovered from COVID-19. The rearrangement uses TRBV5-1 and TRBJ2-1; 9 positions agree with TRBD1. Sequencing was done on a sample of PBMCs or T cells enriched from blood (not recorded which). The CDR3 reads CASSFNSQGASSYNEQFF. As DNA, the CDR3 is TGCGCCAGCAGCTTTAATTCACAGGGGGCCAGCTCCTACAATGAGCAGTTCTTC.